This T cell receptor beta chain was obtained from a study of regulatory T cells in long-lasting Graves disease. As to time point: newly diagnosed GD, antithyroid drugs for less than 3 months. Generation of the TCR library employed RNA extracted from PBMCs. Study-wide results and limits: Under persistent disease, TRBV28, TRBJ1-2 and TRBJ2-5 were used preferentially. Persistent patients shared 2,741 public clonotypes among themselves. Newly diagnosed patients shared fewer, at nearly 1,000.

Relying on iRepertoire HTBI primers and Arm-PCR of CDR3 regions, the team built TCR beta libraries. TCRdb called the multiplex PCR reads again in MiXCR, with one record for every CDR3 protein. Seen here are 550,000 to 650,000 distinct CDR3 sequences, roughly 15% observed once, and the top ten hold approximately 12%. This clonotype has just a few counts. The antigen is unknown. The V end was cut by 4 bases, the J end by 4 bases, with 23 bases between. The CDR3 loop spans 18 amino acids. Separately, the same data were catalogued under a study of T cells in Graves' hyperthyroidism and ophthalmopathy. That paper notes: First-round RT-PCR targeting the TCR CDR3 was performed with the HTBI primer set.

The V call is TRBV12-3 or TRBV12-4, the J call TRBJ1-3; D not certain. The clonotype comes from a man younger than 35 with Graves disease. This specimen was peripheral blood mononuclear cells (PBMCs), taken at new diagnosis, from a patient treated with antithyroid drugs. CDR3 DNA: TGTGCCAGCAGTTCCCGCGATAGCTTTACTTCTAGGGGAAACACCATATATTTT. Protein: CASSSRDSFTSRGNTIYF.